The clone carrying this T cell receptor beta chain is a singleton in its sample. The V gene lost 0 bases and the J gene lost 2 bases, with 7 bases spanning the gap. The CDR3 extends over 14 amino acids. Germline assignment: CDR1 MNHEY and CDR2 SVGAGI. The data stem from a study of Ad26.COV2.S vaccination and SARS-CoV-2 variants. The table came from immunoSEQ multiplex PCR; TCRdb's copy has only in-frame clones and leaves some out. Of about 260,000 clones in the sample, around 88% were seen once. Treatment defined: around 19 received Ad26.COV2.S at low or high dose, single or two shots; about 5 received placebo; per-sample allocation not given. Sampling was performed 63 days after the first vaccine or placebo injection.

Material: peripheral blood, obtained in a trial of Ad26.COV2.S vaccine versus placebo. This TCR derives from a person aged 18 to 59 who received the Ad26.COV2.S COVID-19 vaccine or a placebo. The chain couples TRBV6-5 to TRBJ1-2; D ambiguous. The CDR3 bases are TGTGCCAGCAGTTACTCGGAATCAAACTATGGCTACACCTTC. Amino acids: CASSYSESNYGYTF.